This T cell receptor (beta chain) is drawn from a study of T cells after yellow fever vaccination. The sample holds many counts of this clonotype. Germline V gene sequence: CDR1 DFQATT, CDR2 SNEGSKA (reference sequence). The CDR3 runs 14 residues. V was pared by 6 bases and J by 10 bases, with 10 bases of the junction left unmatched. TCRdb passed the 5' RACE reads through MiXCR, listing each CDR3 protein once. Among under 300,000 distinct CDR3 sequences listed, 6.9% were seen once. The specimen was CD4+ T cells sorted from PBMCs, collected 15 days after the yellow fever booster vaccination. The V gene is TRBV20-1, the J gene TRBJ2-1; 12 bases line up with TRBD2. This TCR was recovered from a man in his thirties or forties who received the YFV17D yellow fever vaccine. The CDR3 nucleotides read TGCAGTGCCGCCTGGACTAGCGGGACGCGAGAGCAGTTCTTC. Translated, it gives CSAAWTSGTREQFF.